A selection of T cell receptor beta chains follows, all from one sample in a study of cytomegalovirus exposure and HLA in healthy donors. TCRdb's table, derived via immunoSEQ multiplex PCR, lists solely in-frame clones and lacks some. The table has around 72,000 clones, 66% seen once. Specimen: PBMCs. The receptor source for this set is a man in his forties or fifties in good health and CMV-seropositive. The CDR3 runs from the conserved cysteine through the conserved F or W. D genes are given only for firm matches. Clone size, where shown, is once, few, many, or a class for clones that have expanded.

len: 13
d_gene: TRBD1
abundance: once
j_gene: TRBJ2-1
v_gene: TRBV10-3
CDR3nt: TGTGCCATCAGCCCGGGACAGGGGGATGAGCAGTTCTTC
CDR3aa: CAISPGQGDEQFF

len: 13
d_gene: NA
abundance: once
j_gene: TRBJ2-7
v_gene: TRBV6-1
CDR3nt: TGTGCCAGCAGTGAAGGCGGTTACTACGAGCAGTACTTC
CDR3aa: CASSEGGYYEQYF

len: 16
d_gene: NA
abundance: NA
j_gene: TRBJ2-3
v_gene: TRBV30
CDR3nt: TGTGCCTGGAGCGCGGGACCCCGAGGGGGCACAGATACGCAGTATTTT
CDR3aa: CAWSAGPRGGTDTQYF

len: 14
d_gene: NA
abundance: NA
j_gene: TRBJ2-2
v_gene: TRBV27
CDR3nt: TGTGCCAGCAGAACCTCAGAGAACACCGGGGAGCTGTTTTTT
CDR3aa: CASRTSENTGELFF

len: 13
d_gene: NA
abundance: NA
j_gene: TRBJ2-5
v_gene: TRBV2
CDR3nt: TGTGCCACCTTCCGGACAGAAGGAGAGACCCAGTACTTC
CDR3aa: CATFRTEGETQYF

len: 14
d_gene: TRBD2
abundance: once
j_gene: TRBJ2-3
v_gene: TRBV10-2
CDR3nt: TGCGCCAGCGCAAAGTCAGCGGGGGGGGATACGCAGTATTTT
CDR3aa: CASAKSAGGDTQYF

len: 12
d_gene: NA
abundance: NA
j_gene: TRBJ2-5
v_gene: TRBV7-7
CDR3nt: TGTGCTAGCAGCTTTTACGGAGAGACCCAGTACTTC
CDR3aa: CASSFYGETQYF

len: 14
d_gene: NA
abundance: once
j_gene: TRBJ2-7
v_gene: TRBV5-4
CDR3nt: TGTGCCAGCAGCTTGGATCTACCCCCCTACGAGCAGTACTTC
CDR3aa: CASSLDLPPYEQYF

len: 13
d_gene: NA
abundance: NA
j_gene: TRBJ2-3
v_gene: TRBV14
CDR3nt: TGTGCCAGCAGCTGGGAGCGCCCAGATACGCAGTATTTT
CDR3aa: CASSWERPDTQYF

len: 17
d_gene: TRBD2
abundance: NA
j_gene: TRBJ2-5
v_gene: TRBV9
CDR3nt: TGTGCCAGCAGCGAGGGGACTAGCGGGGGGATTAGGGAGACCCAGTACTTC
CDR3aa: CASSEGTSGGIRETQYF

len: 15
d_gene: NA
abundance: NA
j_gene: TRBJ1-4
v_gene: TRBV5-1
CDR3nt: TGCGCCAGCAGCTTGCGAGGGGGTACTAATGAAAAACTGTTTTTT
CDR3aa: CASSLRGGTNEKLFF

len: 16
d_gene: NA
abundance: NA
j_gene: TRBJ2-3
v_gene: TRBV14
CDR3nt: TGTGCCAGCAGCCATGGAAACGTGGCAGGAGGAGATACGCAGTATTTT
CDR3aa: CASSHGNVAGGDTQYF

len: 17
d_gene: NA
abundance: NA
j_gene: TRBJ2-6
v_gene: TRBV28
CDR3nt: TGTGCCAGCAGACCCGAGGAGGGAGGTCCTGGGGCCAACGTCCTGACTTTC
CDR3aa: CASRPEEGGPGANVLTF

len: 14
d_gene: NA
abundance: few
j_gene: TRBJ1-2
v_gene: TRBV11-1
CDR3nt: TGTGCCAGCAGCACCCCCGGGGGGTTCTATGGCTACACCTTC
CDR3aa: CASSTPGGFYGYTF

len: 13
d_gene: NA
abundance: NA
j_gene: TRBJ2-7
v_gene: TRBV2
CDR3nt: TGTGCCAGCACCGACTCGGCAGCCTACGAGCAGTACTTC
CDR3aa: CASTDSAAYEQYF

len: 13
d_gene: NA
abundance: few
j_gene: TRBJ1-1
v_gene: TRBV5-5
CDR3nt: TGTGCCAGCAGCTCCCCTGACAGGCCCGAAGCTTTCTTT
CDR3aa: CASSSPDRPEAFF

len: 13
d_gene: NA
abundance: few
j_gene: TRBJ1-2
v_gene: TRBV7-9
CDR3nt: TGTGCCAGCAGCCACGGGGCTAACTATGGCTACACCTTC
CDR3aa: CASSHGANYGYTF

len: 15
d_gene: NA
abundance: NA
j_gene: TRBJ2-5
v_gene: TRBV5-1
CDR3nt: TGCGCCAGCAGCTTGGGGACAGTTTCACAAGAGACCCAGTACTTC
CDR3aa: CASSLGTVSQETQYF

len: 15
d_gene: TRBD1
abundance: NA
j_gene: TRBJ2-2
v_gene: TRBV5-4
CDR3nt: TGTGCCAGCAGCCGGACAGGTTTTAGCACCGGGGAGCTGTTTTTT
CDR3aa: CASSRTGFSTGELFF

len: 13
d_gene: NA
abundance: NA
j_gene: TRBJ2-5
v_gene: TRBV7-8
CDR3nt: TGTGCCAGCAGCTTAAGAGGCCCAGAGACCCAGTACTTC
CDR3aa: CASSLRGPETQYF

len: 12
d_gene: NA
abundance: NA
j_gene: TRBJ2-7
v_gene: TRBV2
CDR3nt: TGTGCCAGCCGCGCCGGGATCAACGAGCAGTACTTC
CDR3aa: CASRAGINEQYF

len: 16
d_gene: NA
abundance: NA
j_gene: TRBJ2-6
v_gene: TRBV27
CDR3nt: TGTGCCAGCAGTTTATTCGGGAAACCTGGGGCCAACGTCCTGACTTTC
CDR3aa: CASSLFGKPGANVLTF

len: 16
d_gene: NA
abundance: NA
j_gene: TRBJ2-2
v_gene: TRBV4-1
CDR3nt: TGCGCCAGCAGCCAAGAAGGCCCAGAGGCCGCCGGGGAGCTGTTTTTT
CDR3aa: CASSQEGPEAAGELFF

len: 11
d_gene: NA
abundance: few
j_gene: TRBJ2-2
v_gene: TRBV20-1
CDR3nt: TGCAGTGCTAGCTTTACCGGGGAGCTGTTTTTT
CDR3aa: CSASFTGELFF

len: 13
d_gene: NA
abundance: NA
j_gene: TRBJ1-5
v_gene: TRBV6-5
CDR3nt: TGTGCCAGCAGTACCAGGGTCAATCAGCCCCAGCATTTT
CDR3aa: CASSTRVNQPQHF

len: 13
d_gene: NA
abundance: NA
j_gene: TRBJ1-4
v_gene: TRBV6-1
CDR3nt: TGTGCCAGCAACTGGCGGCAGACTGAAAAACTGTTTTTT
CDR3aa: CASNWRQTEKLFF

len: 17
d_gene: TRBD1
abundance: few
j_gene: TRBJ2-1
v_gene: TRBV5-1
CDR3nt: TGCGCCAGCAGCACGGGGACAGGGGAGCCCCTCTACAATGAGCAGTTCTTC
CDR3aa: CASSTGTGEPLYNEQFF

len: 16
d_gene: TRBD1
abundance: NA
j_gene: TRBJ2-7
v_gene: TRBV6-1
CDR3nt: TGTGCCAGCAGTGAACTTTTAACAGGGGGCAGGTACGAGCAGTACTTC
CDR3aa: CASSELLTGGRYEQYF